This T cell receptor beta chain derives from a study of OX40 agonist ivuxolimab in advanced cancers. Study results and caveats: Expanded peripheral T-cell antigen specificity went undetermined. At doses 0.1 to 3.0 mg/kg, CD4+ and CD8+ clones expanded. Several nonresponders also turned out to have low normalized T-cell clonal expansion.

The method was immunoSEQ multiplex PCR; TCRdb's version includes in-frame clones alone and lacks a portion of them. In the table there are 100,000 or so clones, around 95% of which are singletons. Note on this clone: Its target is unknown.

Trimming pared 0 bases from V and 2 bases from J, leaving 7 bases between. Germline lookup yields CDR1 MGHRA and CDR2 YSYEKL. The CDR3 runs 14 residues. This clonotype originated in an adult with an advanced solid tumor such as melanoma, head and neck, liver or kidney cancer. Sample: CD4+ or CD8+ T cells sorted from blood, taken in a trial of the OX40 agonist ivuxolimab. The chain uses TRBV4-1 and TRBJ1-1, with D maybe TRBD1 (5 bases). CDR3 residues: CASSQETGNTEAFF. CDR3 DNA sequence: TGCGCCAGCAGCCAAGAAACAGGAAACACTGAAGCTTTCTTT.